This T cell receptor beta chain was found in a study of blood T cells in healthy people across ages. The CDR3 loop spans 13 amino acids. Germline V lookup: CDR1 KGHSH, CDR2 LQKENI. Turning to this clonotype: This sequence may be a read error, since a much larger clone differs from it by one base.

The sample, about 10 milliliters of peripheral blood, was drawn from each donor. For the second PCR, which ran for 7 to 11 cycles, a sample-barcoded 5' primer and a J-beta primer mix were used. Each CDR3 protein is one row after TCRdb ran MiXCR on the 5' RACE reads. The table has 1.5 million to 2 million distinct CDR3 sequences, over 25% seen once. The TCR originated in a woman in her 30s in good health. The sequencing input was blood. V and J are TRBV18 and TRBJ2-7; possible D gene TRBD1, 6 bases. The CDR3 DNA sequence: TGTGCCAGCTCACACGACAGGTCCTACGAGCTGTACTTC. As protein: CASSHDRSYELYF.